This T cell receptor beta chain was captured by sequencing in a study of cytomegalovirus exposure and HLA in healthy donors. General observations from the study: A missense variant in DCLRE1C was later tied to TCR beta V- and J-gene trimming. In a later analysis, most CMV-associated TCR beta chains appeared HLA-restricted. Immune exposure information comprised only CMV serostatus. In presence/absence analyses, roughly uniform sequencing depth across donors was assumed.

This CDR3 is built from 14 residues. Trimming took off 1 base at V and 7 bases at J, with 10 bases between the two ends. Germline loops: CDR1 MNHNS, CDR2 SASEGT. PCR primers comprised 60 Vbeta and 13 Jbeta primers. Sequencing was performed with immunoSEQ multiplex PCR; in TCRdb, only in-frame clones are kept and a portion is missing. The table lists around 150,000 clones, 80% of them singletons. In its sample, this clone was seen a few times. Its antigen is undetermined. Sequences were obtained from PBMCs. This TCR was recovered from a man aged 35-49 years in good health and CMV-seropositive. The V and J genes are TRBV6-1 and TRBJ1-4; D possibly corresponds to TRBD1 (5 bases). This CDR3 reads CASSEDAGGEKLFF. CDR3 nucleotides: TGTGCCAGCAGTGAAGACGCGGGGGGTGAAAAACTGTTTTTT.